This T cell receptor (beta chain) was found in a study of shared clonotypes between healthy human individuals. For this clone: What it binds is not known.

Sequencing was performed with immunoSEQ multiplex PCR; in TCRdb, only in-frame clones are kept and a portion is missing. The data contain approximately 1,000,000 clones, approximately 80% of them singletons. The CDR3 loop spans 15 amino acids. Per the germline V gene, CDR1 is KGHSH and CDR2 is LQKENI. The V end was cut by 6 bases, the J end by 6 bases, with 15 bases between. Findings of the study overall: An effect of sequencing depth on clonotype sharing among donors was expected.

The sequence came from a man in his late teens or twenties in good health. Some clones in this sample may be carry-over from other donors' samples. The sample taken for sequencing was memory CD4+ T cells from PBMCs. Subset specified: CD45RA-negative fraction. This chain connects TRBV18 to TRBJ2-6; D not resolved. CDR3 amino acids: CASSQLNPVANVLTF. In DNA, the CDR3 is TGTGCCAGCTCCCAACTTAATCCTGTGGCCAACGTCCTGACTTTC.